The sample holds a few counts of the clone carrying this T cell receptor (beta chain). Its antigen is not known. The source of the sample is a study of T cell responses to AZD1222 COVID-19 vaccine. Overall study findings and caveats: Recipients of two AZD1222 doses showed rising Spike-specific TCR breadth and depth. White British donors predominated, females outnumbered males, and clonal diversity was possibly underestimated.

Germline CDR1 is SGHAT and CDR2 is FQNNGV. The V gene lost 0 bases and the J gene lost 4 bases, with 9 bases spanning the gap. The CDR3 spans 15 residues. Sequenced by immunoSEQ multiplex PCR; TCRdb stores in-frame clones only, minus some. The repertoire holds 150,000 or so clones, with approximately 90% as singletons. This receptor was obtained from an adult in good health. The sequencing used peripheral blood, collected on day 0 of MenACWY control vaccination. This chain uses TRBV11-2 with TRBJ2-2; D is uncertain. The CDR3 here is CASSLEPSVTGELFF. The DNA for the CDR3 is TGTGCCAGCAGCTTAGAACCCAGTGTCACCGGGGAGCTGTTTTTT.